This T cell receptor (beta chain) was retrieved from a study of control samples from healthy donors and cancer patients. Only in-frame clones appear in the TCRdb table, and some are missing; sequencing was by immunoSEQ multiplex PCR. This sample's clone table lists roughly 190,000 clones. Sequences were obtained from blood. The clonotype originates from a woman aged 30 to 39 in good health.

CDR3 in DNA: TGCGCCAGCGCACGACAGGGGGAAAGGACTGAAGCTTTCTTT. As protein: CASARQGERTEAFF. The chain recombines TRBV10-1 with TRBJ1-1; 9 nucleotides align to TRBD1. Germline trimming cut 8 bases from V and 5 bases from J; bases unmatched to any gene: 9. The germline V gene has CDR1 WNHNN and CDR2 SYGVQD (reference sequence). CDR3 length equals 14 residues.